A selection of T cell receptor beta chains follows, all from one sample in a study of T cells in Graves' hyperthyroidism and ophthalmopathy. Each CDR3 protein is one row after TCRdb ran MiXCR on the multiplex PCR reads. Among about 250,000 distinct CDR3 sequences listed, 15% were seen once. Sequenced: blood. The origin of the receptors is a woman in her fifties or sixties with Graves' hyperthyroidism that later progressed to Graves' ophthalmopathy. The CDR3 runs from the conserved cysteine through the conserved F or W. Each record gives: V gene, D gene, clone size, J gene, CDR3 DNA, CDR3 protein. The D gene is left open where the match is weak. Part of the rows lack a size; the others show once, few, many or a class for expanded clones.

TRBV7-9,-,many,TRBJ2-7,TGTGCCAGCAGCCCCAACATTCTGCGCGGACCCTTCTACGAGCAGTACTTC,CASSPNILRGPFYEQYF
TRBV12-3/TRBV12-4,-,many,TRBJ1-2,TGTGCCAGCAGTTTACGTCATCGATATGGCTACACCTTC,CASSLRHRYGYTF
TRBV19,-,few,TRBJ1-1,TGTGCCAGTAGTATTCAACCCACTGAAGCTTTCTTT,CASSIQPTEAFF
TRBV20-1,TRBD1,-,TRBJ2-2,TGCAGTGCTAGCGGGACAGCGAACACCGGGGAGCTGTTTTTT,CSASGTANTGELFF
TRBV7-3,-,many,TRBJ2-1,TGTGCCAGCAGCCCCCCGGGACGGGGAACCTCGGAGCAGTTCTTC,CASSPPGRGTSEQFF
TRBV7-8,-,many,TRBJ1-4,TGTGCCAGCAGCCCCCGCCGACAGCCATTTAATGAAAAACTGTTTTTT,CASSPRRQPFNEKLFF
TRBV20-1,-,many,TRBJ2-1,TGCAGTGCCGTCATAAGGGGGAGTGAGCAGTTCTTC,CSAVIRGSEQFF
TRBV6-1,-,many,TRBJ1-6,TGTGCCAGCAGTGAAGCGATGTCAGGGAATAATTCACCCCTCCACTTT,CASSEAMSGNNSPLHF
TRBV5-1,-,few,TRBJ2-5,TGCGCCAGCAGCGCCCCGAGGACTTCCCAAGAGACCCAGTACTTC,CASSAPRTSQETQYF
TRBV20-1,TRBD1,many,TRBJ2-7,TGCAGTGCTAGAGCGTTCGACAGAGGGGGCAACGAGCAGTACTTC,CSARAFDRGGNEQYF
TRBV10-3,-,few,TRBJ1-2,TGTGCCATCAGTGAGTCGGGGGGCCCGGGTGGCTACACCTTC,CAISESGGPGGYTF
TRBV5-1,TRBD2,many,TRBJ2-3,TGCGCCAGCAGCCTCGGCGGGAGCGGTGATACGCAGTATTTT,CASSLGGSGDTQYF
TRBV28,-,many,TRBJ2-7,TGTGCCAGCAGTTTAGTCGGGCCCTACGAGCAGTACTTC,CASSLVGPYEQYF
TRBV28,-,few,TRBJ1-2,TGTGCCAGCAGTTTCAACACGGGCGGAGGCTACACCTTC,CASSFNTGGGYTF
TRBV10-3,TRBD2,-,TRBJ2-5,TGTGCCATCAGTGATAGCGGGAGGGCCTTGGAGACCCAGTACTTC,CAISDSGRALETQYF
TRBV2,TRBD2,many,TRBJ2-1,TGTGCCAGCAGGTACGTGAGGCTAGCGGAGGCGAAAACCTACAATGAGCAGTTCTTC,CASRYVRLAEAKTYNEQFF
TRBV28,TRBD1,-,TRBJ2-7,TGTGCCAGCAGTTCATCTCCGACAGGGGGCGAGCAGTACTTC,CASSSSPTGGEQYF
TRBV20-1,TRBD1,many,TRBJ1-5,TGCAGTGCTAGCGGGGGGGTCGGACAGGGGAATCAGCCCCAGCATTTT,CSASGGVGQGNQPQHF
TRBV2,-,many,TRBJ2-5,TGTGCCAGCAGTGATCAAGGGCGAGAGACCCAGTACTTC,CASSDQGRETQYF
TRBV6-2/TRBV6-3,-,many,TRBJ2-6,TGTGCCAGCACCACCAGGGTTTCCGGGGCCAACGTCCTGACTTTC,CASTTRVSGANVLTF
TRBV15,TRBD1,few,TRBJ2-5,TGTGCCACCAGCAGAGATCGGGCAGGGGGGACCCAGTACTTC,CATSRDRAGGTQYF
TRBV20-1,TRBD2,few,TRBJ2-3,TGCAGTGCTAGAGTAGGACTAGATACAGATACGCAGTATTTT,CSARVGLDTDTQYF
TRBV6-1,TRBD1,many,TRBJ2-2,TGTGCCAGCGTTTCCCGGACAGGCCGGGGGAACACCGGGGAGCTGTTTTTT,CASVSRTGRGNTGELFF
TRBV28,TRBD2,many,TRBJ2-3,TGTGCCAGCAGTTTATGGGCGGGAGAGGTAAATACGCAGTATTTT,CASSLWAGEVNTQYF
TRBV6-1,-,-,TRBJ1-1,TGTGCCAGCAGTGAACGGAGGGCGGGAACTGAAGCTTTCTTT,CASSERRAGTEAFF
TRBV20-1,-,few,TRBJ1-2,TGCAGTCCTACGACATACTTGAAAAAACAGATCCCGACCGGTTTTAACGGCTACACCTTC,CSPTTYLKKQIPTGFNGYTF
TRBV6-1,-,many,TRBJ2-7,TGTGCCAGCAGCAGAGCTCTGCACGAGCAGTACTTC,CASSRALHEQYF
TRBV28,-,many,TRBJ2-2,TGTGCCAGCAGTTTAAGTCCGAACACCGGGGAGCTGTTTTTT,CASSLSPNTGELFF
TRBV12-3/TRBV12-4,-,many,TRBJ2-3,TGTGCCAGCAGGGCCACATACGCAGATACGCAGTATTTT,CASRATYADTQYF
TRBV7-6,-,many,TRBJ2-1,TGTGCCAGCAGCTTAGAGGTGGGGGGAGCCCAATTTAGTAATGAGCAGTTCTTC,CASSLEVGGAQFSNEQFF
TRBV4-1,TRBD2,few,TRBJ2-7,TGCGCCAGCAGCCCGGTGAGTAGCGGGAGTAACGAGCAGTACTTC,CASSPVSSGSNEQYF
TRBV30,-,many,TRBJ2-4,TGTGCCTGGAGCGGACAGCTAGCCAAAAACATTCAGTACTTC,CAWSGQLAKNIQYF
TRBV11-2,-,many,TRBJ2-1,TGTGCCAGCAGCTCGCGGGAAGGAGTCAATGAGCAGTTCTTC,CASSSREGVNEQFF
TRBV24-1,-,-,TRBJ1-3,TGTGCCACCAGGACATACCGAAACACCATATATTTT,CATRTYRNTIYF
TRBV5-1,TRBD2,few,TRBJ2-1,TGCGCCAGCAGCTACTGGCCATGGGTTCGACTAGCGGGCCACAATGAGCAGTTCTTC,CASSYWPWVRLAGHNEQFF
TRBV7-9,-,many,TRBJ1-5,TGTGCCAGCAGCCCGGGACCCAATAGCAATCAGCCCCAGCATTTT,CASSPGPNSNQPQHF
TRBV18,-,many,TRBJ2-1,TGTGCCAGCTCACCACAACAGACTAGGAGCTCCTACAATGAGCAGTTCTTC,CASSPQQTRSSYNEQFF
TRBV27,-,few,TRBJ2-2,TGTGCCAGCAGTTTATCAGTTTGGGGGGCGGTCACCGGGGAGCTGTTTTTT,CASSLSVWGAVTGELFF
TRBV28,-,many,TRBJ2-3,TGTGCCAGCAGCCTTCCCAGGGGGGGGGTGCATACGCAGTATTTT,CASSLPRGGVHTQYF
TRBV20-1,-,many,TRBJ1-1,TGCAGTGCTAGGGGACGACGAGCCTTGGCTTTCTTT,CSARGRRALAFF
TRBV7-2,-,many,TRBJ1-3,TGTGCCAGCAGCTTAGGCTCTGGAAACACCATATATTTT,CASSLGSGNTIYF
TRBV7-9,TRBD1,-,TRBJ2-7,TGTGCCAGCAGCTTATCCTCACCGGGACAGGGAAAGTACGAGCAGTACTTC,CASSLSSPGQGKYEQYF
TRBV11-2,TRBD2,many,TRBJ2-5,TGTGCCAGCACCCCGAGCGGGAGGCGGGAGACCCAGTACTTC,CASTPSGRRETQYF
TRBV15,-,many,TRBJ2-5,TGTGCCACCAGCAGAGACGGACAGACCCAGTACTTC,CATSRDGQTQYF
TRBV12-3/TRBV12-4,-,many,TRBJ2-6,TGTGCCAGCAGTTTTGGGTCAGCTGGGGCCAACGTCCTGACTTTC,CASSFGSAGANVLTF
TRBV12-3/TRBV12-4,-,many,TRBJ1-2,TGTGCCAGCAGTTTACCTAGAGGTGGCTACACCTTC,CASSLPRGGYTF